This is a list of T cell receptor beta chains from one sample in a study of shared clonotypes between healthy human individuals. The repertoire was sequenced with immunoSEQ multiplex PCR; TCRdb's copy has only in-frame clones and lacks some. Of about 2.4 million clones listed, around 94% were seen once; the top ten hold around 0.14%. What was sequenced was naive CD4+ T cells sorted from blood. These TCRs come from a man between 18 and 29 years old in good health. Both conserved end residues are part of each CDR3.

j_call | v_call | cdr3_aa
TRBJ1-4 | TRBV5-8 | CASSGTGGAYEKLFF
TRBJ2-2 | TRBV25-1 | CASSERLAGHTGELFF
TRBJ2-7 | TRBV27 | CASSLSAGYEQYF
TRBJ2-3 | TRBV7-9 | CASSLPARDEFVITQYF
TRBJ2-7 | TRBV5-1 | CASSLAGPPYEQYF
TRBJ2-1 | TRBV27 | CASSLGSLYNEQFF
TRBJ2-5 | TRBV18 | CASSPKTGRETQYF
TRBJ2-2 | TRBV2 | CASSAGRRNTGELFF
TRBJ2-7 | TRBV7-6 | CASSLGRMYEQYF
TRBJ1-1 | TRBV25-1 | CASFNRGRGEAFF
TRBJ2-7 | TRBV6-5 | CASSNSDEQYF
TRBJ2-7 | TRBV7-6 | CASSLRGQGDEQYF
TRBJ2-2 | TRBV5-1 | CASSLDSERYRAGELFF
TRBJ2-5 | TRBV6-5 | CASSYFGSGGKETQYF
TRBJ2-7 | TRBV2 | CASRGETVAYEQYF
TRBJ2-2 | TRBV19 | CASSILSRGSGELFF
TRBJ1-4 | TRBV4-1 | CASTLGRAGKLFF
TRBJ1-2 | TRBV6-1 | CASAPGQGNYGYTF
TRBJ2-1 | TRBV4-3 | CASSQGYGNIMNEQFF
TRBJ1-5 | TRBV2 | CASSDSADYSNQPQHF
TRBJ1-1 | TRBV30 | CAWSGGSNTEAFF
TRBJ1-2 | TRBV27 | CASGFGGQGFYGYTF
TRBJ2-7 | TRBV19 | CASSIARAVPSLSYEQYF
TRBJ1-2 | TRBV14 | CASSQELNYGYTF
TRBJ2-7 | TRBV10-1 | CASSRDRGGEQYF
. | TRBV6-5 | CASSLDGSYEQYF
TRBJ2-3 | TRBV5-4 | CASSSMTGASTDTQYF
TRBJ2-1 | TRBV5-1 | CASSWFLGTGESYEQFF
TRBJ2-7 | TRBV5-1 | CASSLGDRELSYEQYF
TRBJ2-1 | TRBV21-1 | CASSSYILSYNEQFF
TRBJ2-2 | TRBV14 | CASSQLAGGPGELFF
TRBJ2-6 | TRBV19 | CASSTAGYTGANVLTF
TRBJ1-6 | TRBV28 | CASIQDGLNSPLHF
TRBJ2-3 | TRBV18 | CASSRRDTTSTDTQYF
TRBJ1-6 | TRBV2 | CAGTRDSNSPLHF
TRBJ2-1 | TRBV30 | CAWSVRGPRGLAGRSNEQFF
TRBJ2-6 | TRBV27 | CASSSQNGANVLTF
TRBJ2-5 | TRBV2 | CASSLTGNQETQYF
TRBJ1-2 | TRBV4-1 | CASSQDRGSGYTF
TRBJ2-1 | TRBV2 | CASRTLHLSEQFF
TRBJ1-5 | TRBV29-1 | CSSDRVGWDSNQPQHF
TRBJ1-6 | TRBV30 | CAWGGSTRSPLHF
TRBJ1-2 | TRBV18 | CASSPPQTGHYGYTF
TRBJ2-2 | TRBV10-1 | CASSDLGTGELFF
TRBJ2-5 | TRBV11-2 | CASSLGGGRGTQYF
TRBJ2-7 | TRBV4-1 | CASSRFVGTGFSEQYF
TRBJ2-7 | TRBV7-9 | CASTLQTSGNRYEQYF
TRBJ2-7 | TRBV5-4 | CARGDRDNGHEQYF
TRBJ1-5 | TRBV11-2 | CASSQAGVGNQPQHF
TRBJ2-1 | TRBV5-1 | CASSSSIAGGNPSSYNEQFF
TRBJ1-2 | TRBV5-6 | CASSEGARNYGYTF
TRBJ2-7 | TRBV5-6 | CASTRTGETYEQYF
TRBJ2-7 | TRBV28 | CASTTGTGIGSYEQYF
TRBJ2-7 | TRBV10-1 | CASSGAQGLAGLLRDEQYF
TRBJ2-7 | TRBV6-1 | CASSEALPGHSYEQYF
TRBJ1-2 | TRBV5-1 | CASSFGDRGFYGYTF
TRBJ2-3 | TRBV21-1 | CASSKALRGAGDPFSTDTQYF
TRBJ2-5 | TRBV6-6 | CASSFGTSGVGETQYF
TRBJ1-2 | TRBV19 | CASSPGDSNYGYTF